This T cell receptor (beta chain) stems from a study of spatial heterogeneity in lung cancer. The overall study: Tumor-region TCR transcript counts correlated strongly with a T cell module score from matched bulk RNA-seq. Study observations and caveats: Tumors with more nonsynonymous mutations had more expanded intratumoral alpha and beta TCRs.

TCRdb analysed the 5' RACE reads with MiXCR anew, one entry per CDR3 protein. The table shows 9,500 to 10,000 distinct CDR3 sequences, with around 6% occurring only once. Germline assignment: CDR1 LGHNT and CDR2 FRNRAP. The CDR3 sequence is 12 residues long. Trimming took off 7 bases at V and 4 bases at J, with 10 bases between the two ends. By sample share, this clonotype is medium-sized. Antigen: not known. Time point denoted: sample taken at primary tumor resection. Samples were obtained from 65 to 80 donors, all untreated early-stage non-small cell lung cancer patients. Whole RNA, which was extracted from tumor, nontumor lung tissue or frozen PBMC, was sequenced without any cell sorting.

The sequencing used lung tumor tissue, collected at surgery. This clonotype originated in a female donor with early-stage non-small cell lung cancer. The rearrangement links TRBV12-5 to TRBJ2-5; D not certain. The CDR3 loop is CASASPGETQYF. CDR3 in DNA: TGTGCTAGTGCCTCCCCCGGAGAGACCCAGTACTTC.